In its sample, the clone carrying this TCR beta chain was seen a few times. Its matching antigen is unknown. MiXCR, run by TCRdb on the 5' RACE reads, gives a single entry per CDR3 protein. The sample carries around 680,000 distinct CDR3 sequences, over 8.5% recorded once. V lost 5 bases and J 0 bases, leaving 15 bases between the germline ends. This CDR3 spans 16 amino acids. Germline loops: CDR1 SGHTA, CDR2 FQGTGA. The data were taken from a study of identical twins. Study-level points and caveats: The same donors were not followed; conclusions instead depended on cross-sectional statistical analysis. Abundant beta clonotypes from cord blood had fewer insertions, unlike memory repertoires, which showed none.

This same sample was also taken into another study, of yellow fever vaccine responses in identical twins.

This chain links TRBV7-3 with TRBJ2-3, with a possible D match to TRBD2 (6 bases). The sequence derives from a woman aged 18-29 years in good health. Sequenced input: PBMCs. The CDR3 is CASSSNGGSSTDTQYF. The DNA for the CDR3 is TGTGCCAGCAGCAGTAACGGGGGATCTAGCACAGATACGCAGTATTTT.